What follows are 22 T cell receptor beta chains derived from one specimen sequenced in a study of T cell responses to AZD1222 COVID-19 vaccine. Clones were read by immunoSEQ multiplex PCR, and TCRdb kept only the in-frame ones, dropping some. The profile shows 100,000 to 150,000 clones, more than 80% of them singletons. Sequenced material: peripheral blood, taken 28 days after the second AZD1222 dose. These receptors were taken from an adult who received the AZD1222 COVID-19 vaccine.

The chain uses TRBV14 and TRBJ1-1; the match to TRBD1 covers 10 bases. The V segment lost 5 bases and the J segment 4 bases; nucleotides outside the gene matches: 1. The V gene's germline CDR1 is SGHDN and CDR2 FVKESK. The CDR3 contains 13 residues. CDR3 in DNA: TGTGCCAGCAGCGGACAGGGGGGCACTGAAGCTTTCTTT. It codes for CASSGQGGTEAFF. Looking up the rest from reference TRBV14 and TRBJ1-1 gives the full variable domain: EAGVTQFPSHSVIEKGQTVTLRCDPISGHDNLYWYRRVMGKEIKFLLHFVKESKQDESGMPNNRFLAERTGGTYSTLKVQPAELEDSGVYFCASSGQGGTEAFFGQGTRLTVV.

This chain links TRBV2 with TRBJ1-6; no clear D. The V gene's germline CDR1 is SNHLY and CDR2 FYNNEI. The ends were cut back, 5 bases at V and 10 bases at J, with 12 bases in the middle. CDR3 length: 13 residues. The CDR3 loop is CASSLLSSSPLHF. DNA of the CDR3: TGTGCCAGCAGTTTGCTTTCGTCCTCACCCCTCCACTTT.

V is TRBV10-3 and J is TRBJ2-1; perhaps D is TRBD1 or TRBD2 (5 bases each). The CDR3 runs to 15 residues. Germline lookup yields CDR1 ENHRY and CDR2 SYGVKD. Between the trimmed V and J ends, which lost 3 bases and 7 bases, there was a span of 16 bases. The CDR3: CAISDSDEGLNEQFF. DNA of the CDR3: TGTGCCATCAGTGACAGTGACGAGGGGTTGAATGAGCAGTTCTTC.

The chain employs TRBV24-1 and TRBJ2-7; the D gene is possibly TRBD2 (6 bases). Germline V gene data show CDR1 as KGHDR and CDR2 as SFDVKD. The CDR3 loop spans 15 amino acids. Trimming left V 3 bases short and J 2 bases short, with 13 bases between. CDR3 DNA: TGTGCCACCAGTGATCCCCGCGGGGCCGCCTACGAGCAGTACTTC. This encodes CATSDPRGAAYEQYF.

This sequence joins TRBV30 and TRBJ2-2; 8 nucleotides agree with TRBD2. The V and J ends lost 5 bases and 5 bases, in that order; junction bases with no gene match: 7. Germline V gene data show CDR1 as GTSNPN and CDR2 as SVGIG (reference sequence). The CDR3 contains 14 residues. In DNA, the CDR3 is TGTGCCTGGGAGCGGACTAGCCGAACCGGGGAGCTGTTTTTT. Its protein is CAWERTSRTGELFF.

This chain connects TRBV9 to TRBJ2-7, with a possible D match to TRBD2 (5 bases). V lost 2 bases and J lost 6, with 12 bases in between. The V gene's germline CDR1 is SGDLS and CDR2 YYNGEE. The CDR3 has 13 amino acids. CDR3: CASSVGVASEQYF. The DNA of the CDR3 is TGTGCCAGCAGCGTCGGGGTCGCATCCGAGCAGTACTTC.

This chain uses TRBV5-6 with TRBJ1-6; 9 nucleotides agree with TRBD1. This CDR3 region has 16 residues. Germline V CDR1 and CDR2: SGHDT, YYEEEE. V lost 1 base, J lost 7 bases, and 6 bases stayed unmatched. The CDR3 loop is CASSLQDRGGNSPLHF. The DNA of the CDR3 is TGTGCCAGCAGCTTGCAGGACAGGGGTGGGAATTCACCCCTCCACTTT.

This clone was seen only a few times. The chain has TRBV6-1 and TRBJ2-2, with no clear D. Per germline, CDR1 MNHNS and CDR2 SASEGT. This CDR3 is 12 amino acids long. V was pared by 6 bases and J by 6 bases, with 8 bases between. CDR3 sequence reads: CASSRNPGELFF. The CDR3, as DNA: TGTGCCAGCAGCCGAAACCCCGGGGAGCTGTTTTTT.

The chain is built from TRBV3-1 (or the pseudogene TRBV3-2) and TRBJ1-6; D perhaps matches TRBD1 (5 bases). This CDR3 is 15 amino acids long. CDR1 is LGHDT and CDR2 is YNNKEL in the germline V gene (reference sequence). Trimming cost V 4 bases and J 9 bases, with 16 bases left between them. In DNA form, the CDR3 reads TGTGCCAGCAGCCCCACTGGCCAGGGAGGTTCACCCCTCCACTTT. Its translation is CASSPTGQGGSPLHF.

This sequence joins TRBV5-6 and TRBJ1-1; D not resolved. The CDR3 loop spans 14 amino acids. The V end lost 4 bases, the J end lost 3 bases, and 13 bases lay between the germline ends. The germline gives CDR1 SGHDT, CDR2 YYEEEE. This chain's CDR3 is CASSARQGDTEAFF. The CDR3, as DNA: TGTGCCAGCAGCGCCAGACAAGGAGACACTGAAGCTTTCTTT.

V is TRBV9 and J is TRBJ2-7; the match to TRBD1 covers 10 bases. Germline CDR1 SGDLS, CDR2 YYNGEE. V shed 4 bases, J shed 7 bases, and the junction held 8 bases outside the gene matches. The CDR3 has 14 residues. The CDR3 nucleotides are TGTGCCAGCAGCCTCTGGACAGGGGGTGGAGAGCAGTACTTC. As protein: CASSLWTGGGEQYF.

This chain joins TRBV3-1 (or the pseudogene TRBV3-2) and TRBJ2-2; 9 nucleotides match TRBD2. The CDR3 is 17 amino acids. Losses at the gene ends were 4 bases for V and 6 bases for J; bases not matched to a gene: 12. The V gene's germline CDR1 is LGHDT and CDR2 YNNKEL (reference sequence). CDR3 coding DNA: TGTGCCAGCAGCCCTATTTTATTGCGGGGGGGCCCCGGGGAGCTGTTTTTT. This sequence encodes CASSPILLRGGPGELFF.

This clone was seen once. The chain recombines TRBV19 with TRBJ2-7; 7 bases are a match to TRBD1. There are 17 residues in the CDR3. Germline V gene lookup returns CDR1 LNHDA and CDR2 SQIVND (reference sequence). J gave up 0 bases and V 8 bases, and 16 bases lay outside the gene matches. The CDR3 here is CASRSTPGQVDSYEQYF. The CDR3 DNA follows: TGTGCCAGTCGGTCGACACCTGGACAGGTCGACTCCTACGAGCAGTACTTC. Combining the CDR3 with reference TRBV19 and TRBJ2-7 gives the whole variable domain DGGITQSPKYLFRKEGQNVTLSCEQNLNHDAMYWYRQDPGQGLRLIYYSQIVNDFQKGDIAEGYSVSREKKESFPLTVTSAQKNPTAFYLCASRSTPGQVDSYEQYFGPGTRLTVT.

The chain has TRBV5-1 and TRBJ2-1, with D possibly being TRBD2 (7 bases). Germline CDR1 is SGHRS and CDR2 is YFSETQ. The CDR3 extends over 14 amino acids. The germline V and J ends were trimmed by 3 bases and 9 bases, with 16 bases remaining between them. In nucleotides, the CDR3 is TGCGCCAGCAGCTCCTCCTGGGGGGGCGGTGAGCAGTTCTTC. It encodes CASSSSWGGGEQFF.

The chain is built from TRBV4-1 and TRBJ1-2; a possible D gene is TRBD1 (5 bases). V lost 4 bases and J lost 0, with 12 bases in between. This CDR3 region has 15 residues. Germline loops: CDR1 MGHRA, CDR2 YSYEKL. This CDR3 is CASSLGTAANYGYTF. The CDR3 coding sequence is TGCGCCAGCAGCCTAGGGACGGCCGCTAACTATGGCTACACCTTC.

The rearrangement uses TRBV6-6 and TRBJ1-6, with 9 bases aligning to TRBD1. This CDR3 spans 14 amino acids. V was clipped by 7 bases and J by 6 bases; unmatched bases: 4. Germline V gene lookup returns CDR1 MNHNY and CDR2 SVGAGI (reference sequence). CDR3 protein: CASIKQGANSPLHF. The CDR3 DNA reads TGTGCCAGCATTAAACAGGGGGCTAATTCACCCCTCCACTTT.

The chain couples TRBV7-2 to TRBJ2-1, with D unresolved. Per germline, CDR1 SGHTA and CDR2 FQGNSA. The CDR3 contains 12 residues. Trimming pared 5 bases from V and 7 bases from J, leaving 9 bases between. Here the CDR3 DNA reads TGTGCCAGCAGCCGCAGCTCTAATGAGCAGTTCTTC. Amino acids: CASSRSSNEQFF.

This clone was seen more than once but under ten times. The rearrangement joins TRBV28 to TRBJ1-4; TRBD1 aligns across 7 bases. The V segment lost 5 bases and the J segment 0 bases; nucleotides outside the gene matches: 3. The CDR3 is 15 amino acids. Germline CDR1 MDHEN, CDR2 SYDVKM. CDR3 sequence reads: CASSPGGTTNEKLFF. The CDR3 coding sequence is TGTGCCAGCAGTCCAGGGGGGACAACTAATGAAAAACTGTTTTTT. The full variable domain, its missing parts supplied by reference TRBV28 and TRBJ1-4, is DVKVTQSSRYLVKRTGEKVFLECVQDMDHENMFWYRQDPGLGLRLIYFSYDVKMKEKGDIPEGYSVSREKKERFSLILESASTNQTSMYLCASSPGGTTNEKLFFGSGTQLSVL.

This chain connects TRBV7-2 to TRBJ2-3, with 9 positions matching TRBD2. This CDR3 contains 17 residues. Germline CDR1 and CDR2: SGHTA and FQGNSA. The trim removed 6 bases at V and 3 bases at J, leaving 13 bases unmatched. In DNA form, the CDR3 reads TGTGCCAGCAGTCCAAGGGCTAGCGGGGCCTGGACAGATACGCAGTATTTT. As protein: CASSPRASGAWTDTQYF.

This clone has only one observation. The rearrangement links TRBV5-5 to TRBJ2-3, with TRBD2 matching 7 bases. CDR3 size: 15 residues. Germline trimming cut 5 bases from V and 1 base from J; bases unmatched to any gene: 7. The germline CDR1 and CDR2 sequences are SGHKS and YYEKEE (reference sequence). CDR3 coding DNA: TGTGCCAGCAGACGGGAGGCGGTGGGCACAGATACGCAGTATTTT. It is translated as CASRREAVGTDTQYF.

CDR3 DNA: TGTGCCAGCAGCTTAGAACAGGGGTATGGCTACACCTTC. It encodes CASSLEQGYGYTF. The chain joins TRBV7-9 to TRBJ1-2, with TRBD1 identical over 7 bases. V dropped 1 base and J dropped 5; count of bases not matched to a gene: 1. This CDR3 has 13 residues. From germline, CDR1 is SEHNR and CDR2 FQNEAQ (reference sequence).

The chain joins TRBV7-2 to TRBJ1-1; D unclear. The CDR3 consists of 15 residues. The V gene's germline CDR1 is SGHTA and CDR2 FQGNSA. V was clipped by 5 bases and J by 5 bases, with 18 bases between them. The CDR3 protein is CASSLQTQPGTEAFF. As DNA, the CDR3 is TGTGCCAGCAGCCTCCAGACCCAGCCGGGGACTGAAGCTTTCTTT.